These T cell receptor beta chains were read from a single sample in a study of cytomegalovirus exposure and HLA in healthy donors. The method was immunoSEQ multiplex PCR; TCRdb's version includes in-frame clones alone and lacks a portion of them. Of 110,000 to 150,000 clones in the sample, 70% were seen once. Material: PBMCs. These TCRs come from a woman in her sixties or seventies in good health and CMV-seropositive. CDR3s include the opening cysteine and the closing phenylalanine or tryptophan. The D gene is left open where the match is weak. Rows give clone size only sometimes, using once, few, many, or a class for an expanded clone.

D gene: .; CDR3 length: 14; clone size: .; V gene: TRBV9; J gene: TRBJ2-7; CDR3 protein: CASSRSPSDYEQYF; CDR3 DNA: TGTGCCAGCAGCAGGTCTCCGAGCGACTACGAGCAGTACTTC
D gene: .; CDR3 length: 13; clone size: .; V gene: TRBV7-3; J gene: TRBJ1-6; CDR3 protein: CASSLSFVAPLHF; CDR3 DNA: TGTGCCAGCAGCTTATCCTTTGTCGCACCCCTCCACTTT
D gene: TRBD1; CDR3 length: 14; clone size: .; V gene: TRBV5-1; J gene: TRBJ2-1; CDR3 protein: CASSLGQGYNEQFF; CDR3 DNA: TGCGCCAGCAGCTTGGGACAGGGCTACAATGAGCAGTTCTTC
D gene: .; CDR3 length: 14; clone size: .; V gene: TRBV2; J gene: TRBJ1-2; CDR3 protein: CASGSDTAAYGYTF; CDR3 DNA: TGTGCCAGCGGGTCGGACACAGCTGCCTATGGCTACACCTTC
D gene: .; CDR3 length: 14; clone size: .; V gene: TRBV7-2; J gene: TRBJ1-1; CDR3 protein: CASSLAPRGTEAFF; CDR3 DNA: TGTGCCAGCAGCTTAGCCCCCCGGGGGACTGAAGCTTTCTTT
D gene: .; CDR3 length: 14; clone size: .; V gene: TRBV7-9; J gene: TRBJ1-1; CDR3 protein: CASSPGQLNTEAFF; CDR3 DNA: TGTGCCAGCAGCCCCGGACAGCTGAACACTGAAGCTTTCTTT
D gene: .; CDR3 length: 14; clone size: once; V gene: TRBV11-2; J gene: TRBJ1-3; CDR3 protein: CASSLEGLGNTIYF; CDR3 DNA: TGTGCCAGCAGCTTAGAAGGACTTGGAAACACCATATATTTT
D gene: TRBD2; CDR3 length: 17; clone size: .; V gene: TRBV10-3; J gene: TRBJ2-5; CDR3 protein: CAISESTSGRARETQYF; CDR3 DNA: TGTGCCATCAGTGAGTCGACTAGCGGGAGGGCCCGGGAGACCCAGTACTTC
D gene: TRBD2; CDR3 length: 14; clone size: .; V gene: TRBV18; J gene: TRBJ2-7; CDR3 protein: CASSPSGSSYEQYF; CDR3 DNA: TGTGCCAGCTCACCAAGCGGGAGCTCCTACGAGCAGTACTTC
D gene: TRBD1; CDR3 length: 14; clone size: few; V gene: TRBV2; J gene: TRBJ2-1; CDR3 protein: CATLDRGGRNEQFF; CDR3 DNA: TGTGCCACACTAGACAGGGGAGGTAGGAATGAGCAGTTCTTC